Below, one T cell receptor beta chain is given with its context. Its matching antigen is unknown. Other DNA sequences in this specimen translate into the identical CDR3. These data belong to a study of shared clonotypes between healthy human individuals. Germline-derived CDR1 and CDR2 are MGHRA and YSYEKL. The CDR3 contains 13 residues. V was cut by 1 base and J by 4 bases, with 7 bases left in between. CD45RO negativity and positive selection for CCR7 defined naive CD8 cells, a population that excluded terminally differentiated effector memory CD45RA+ cells. Samples underwent the assay at deep level. TCRdb keeps only in-frame clones here, not all; method: immunoSEQ multiplex PCR. The repertoire has some 2,000,000 clones, roughly 94% of them found once; the top ten carry around 1.1%. Broader study findings: Sequencing depth was predicted to influence how clonotypes are shared among donors.

The sequenced sample was naive CD8+ T cells sorted from blood. V is TRBV4-1 and J is TRBJ2-5, with D unresolved. The sequence was collected from a man aged 18 to 30 in good health. CDR3 nucleotides: TGCGCCAGCAGCCAAGTCCCTCTAGAGACCCAGTACTTC. This translates into CASSQVPLETQYF.